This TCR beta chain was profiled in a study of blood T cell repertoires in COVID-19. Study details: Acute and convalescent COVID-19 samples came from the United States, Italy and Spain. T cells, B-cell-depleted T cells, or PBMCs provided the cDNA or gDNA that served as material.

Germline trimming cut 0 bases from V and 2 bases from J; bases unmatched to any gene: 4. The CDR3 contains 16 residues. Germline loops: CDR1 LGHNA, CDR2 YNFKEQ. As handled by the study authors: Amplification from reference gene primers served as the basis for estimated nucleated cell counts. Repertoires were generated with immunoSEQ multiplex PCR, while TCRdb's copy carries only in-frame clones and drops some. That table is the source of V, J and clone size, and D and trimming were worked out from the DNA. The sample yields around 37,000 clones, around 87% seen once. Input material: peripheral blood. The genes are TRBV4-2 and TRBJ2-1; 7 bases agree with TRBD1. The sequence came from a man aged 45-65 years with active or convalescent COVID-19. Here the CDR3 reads CASSQDGGQAYNEQFF. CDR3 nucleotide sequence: TGTGCCAGCAGCCAAGATGGAGGACAGGCCTACAATGAGCAGTTCTTC.